The 3 T cell receptor beta chains listed next were all sequenced from one sample in a study of OX40 agonist ivuxolimab in advanced cancers. Data came from immunoSEQ multiplex PCR; TCRdb stores just in-frame clones and leaves some out. The sample lists 100,000 or so clones, approximately 90% seen once, with 0.7% to 0.9% in the top ten. The starting material was CD4+ or CD8+ T cells sorted from blood, obtained in a trial of the OX40 agonist ivuxolimab. These TCRs come from an adult with an advanced solid tumor such as melanoma, head and neck, liver or kidney cancer.

The chain carries TRBV10-1 and TRBJ2-7; 9 nucleotides match TRBD2. Germline V lookup: CDR1 WNHNN, CDR2 SYGVQD (reference sequence). The length of the CDR3 is 14 residues. Germline trimming cut 2 bases from V and 7 bases from J; bases unmatched to any gene: 6. The CDR3 sequence is CASSEAGGPAEQYF. As DNA, the CDR3 is TGCGCCAGCAGTGAGGCGGGAGGGCCGGCTGAGCAGTACTTC.

This clone was detected only once. The CDR3: CASTQSGTDTQYF. CDR3 sequence (DNA): TGTGCCAGCACCCAAAGCGGTACAGATACGCAGTATTTT. The rearrangement uses TRBV28 and TRBJ2-3; perhaps TRBD2 as D (5 bases). This CDR3 spans 13 amino acids. The V gene's germline CDR1 is MDHEN and CDR2 SYDVKM. V shed 7 bases and J shed 3 bases, with 11 bases lying between them.

The rearrangement joins TRBV7-2 to TRBJ1-2, with D unclear. V dropped 3 bases and J dropped 6 bases, with 8 bases sitting between them. Germline assignment: CDR1 SGHTA and CDR2 FQGNSA. The CDR3 runs 12 residues. CDR3 nucleotides: TGTGCCAGCAGCTTGAAAGGGCATGGCTACACCTTC. Translated: CASSLKGHGYTF.